The clone carrying this T cell receptor beta chain has ten or more counts. The target antigen is unknown. These data belong to a study of Graves' ophthalmopathy and Graves' hyperthyroidism. The authors amplified TCR beta CDR3 regions, and they did so from RNA transcripts for repertoire sequencing. Second-round multiplex PCR came after first-round RT-PCR with HTBI primers. In TCRdb, the multiplex PCR reads were re-called with MiXCR into one record per CDR3 protein. This table has a few hundred thousand distinct CDR3 sequences, approximately 18% appearing once. This CDR3 has 15 residues. The J segment lost 7 bases and the V segment lost 3 bases, leaving 12 bases of the junction unmatched. Germline V gene sequence: CDR1 SGHTA, CDR2 FQGNSA. Enrolled hyperthyroidism patients had a new diagnosis, a duration under 2 months, and an age of 18 to 65. Study-level points and caveats: A majority of expanded thyroid clonotypes exceeding 0.001 frequency were likewise present in blood.

Sequencing input: peripheral blood. This clonotype was sampled from an adult woman with stable Graves' hyperthyroidism. The rearrangement uses TRBV7-2 and TRBJ2-7, with TRBD1 identical over 7 bases. CDR3 protein: CASSFAGGVPREQYF. Here the CDR3 DNA reads TGTGCCAGCAGCTTCGCAGGGGGTGTTCCGCGGGAGCAGTACTTC.